This TCR beta chain was sequenced in a study of human T cells and chemical hapten exposure. As for the study in general: Upper-back patch tests with 0.01% DPC were read at 6 days.

Trimming removed 5 bases at V and 5 bases at J, with 16 bases between. The germline gives CDR1 SGHTA, CDR2 FQGTGA. This CDR3 spans 14 amino acids. For this clonotype: Its specificity is not known.

Time point here: patch test 3, about 24 weeks after DPC sensitization. Specified treatment: therapeutic diphenylcyclopropenone sensitization with weekly scalp DPC. Patch tests were applied only after blood draws. Points from the study as a whole: TCRs at a frequency above 1 in 1000 stayed unchanged with DPC sensitization.

TCRdb called the RACE reads again in MiXCR, with one record for every CDR3 protein. The sample lists 100,000 to 150,000 distinct CDR3 sequences, over 9% occurring once. The chain links TRBV7-3 to TRBJ2-7; D is possibly TRBD1 or TRBD2 (6 bases each). This TCR derives from a woman aged 45-65 years with alopecia areata. Some clones in this sample may be carry-over from other donors' samples. The sequences come from whole blood, collected in connection with sensitization to the hapten diphenylcyclopropenone (DPC). CDR3 region: CASSGIGGADEQYF. The CDR3 DNA reads TGTGCCAGCAGCGGGATCGGGGGCGCAGACGAGCAGTACTTC.